The T cell receptor (beta chain) under discussion was sequenced for a study of CD8 T cells in Susac syndrome. An amount of RNA that ranged from roughly 0.45 to 1 ug was reverse transcribed with random hexamers. TCRdb passed the immunoSEQ multiplex PCR reads through MiXCR, listing each CDR3 protein once. Of 150,000 to 200,000 distinct CDR3 sequences listed, roughly nine tenths were seen once; the top ten hold roughly 0.087%. This CDR3 contains 17 residues. Trimming stripped 1 base from V and 2 bases from J, with 17 bases between. This receptor was identified in a human donor with Susac syndrome. The sample consisted of CD4+ T cells from PBMCs. The rearrangement links TRBV12-3 or TRBV12-4 to TRBJ2-5; a weak D match, TRBD1 (6 bases). CDR3 region: CASSLGPPTGLQETQYF. For the CDR3, the DNA is TGTGCCAGCAGTTTAGGGCCCCCCACAGGGTTGCAAGAGACCCAGTACTTC.